These 10 T cell receptor beta chains originate from one sample sequenced in a study of control samples from healthy donors and cancer patients. TCRdb's copy holds only in-frame clones and misses some; the assay was immunoSEQ multiplex PCR. The table lists around 140,000 clones, 89% of them singletons. The sample consisted of PBMCs. The receptors originated from a man aged 45-65 years with head and neck cancer.

The chain employs TRBV19 and TRBJ1-5; 11 bases are a match to TRBD1. The CDR3 spans 19 residues. Germline trimming cut 5 bases from V and 3 bases from J; bases unmatched to any gene: 15. Germline V lookup: CDR1 LNHDA, CDR2 SQIVND (reference sequence). The CDR3 reads CASSAPPGQGGWTNQPQHF. CDR3 DNA sequence: TGTGCCAGTAGTGCCCCACCGGGACAGGGGGGTTGGACCAATCAGCCCCAGCATTTT.

The chain is built from TRBV30 and TRBJ1-1; D is uncertain. This CDR3 has 11 residues. Germline V gene lookup returns CDR1 GTSNPN and CDR2 SVGIG (reference sequence). CDR3 protein: CALEQNTEAFF. The DNA of the CDR3 is TGTGCTTTGGAACAGAACACTGAAGCTTTCTTT.

This chain uses TRBV30 with TRBJ2-2; possibly TRBD1 for D (6 bases). The CDR3 spans 14 residues. Germline V gene lookup returns CDR1 GTSNPN and CDR2 SVGIG (reference sequence). The ends were cut back, 2 bases at V and 6 bases at J, with 13 bases in the middle. CDR3 sequence: CAWSSTGLPGELFF. The CDR3 DNA sequence: TGTGCCTGGAGTTCGACAGGACTTCCCGGGGAGCTGTTTTTT.

V gene TRBV7-8 combines with J gene TRBJ2-7; a possible D gene is TRBD2 (6 bases). Germline V gives CDR1 SGHVS, CDR2 FQNEAQ. The V and J ends lost 6 bases and 6 bases respectively, with 18 bases between them. The CDR3 totals 14 residues. The CDR3 sequence: CASSELEGWGEQYF. CDR3 DNA sequence: TGTGCCAGCAGTGAATTGGAGGGGTGGGGCGAGCAGTACTTC.

The CDR3 is CASSSTGTGQPQHF. CDR3 bases: TGTGCCAGCAGTTCGACAGGGACGGGTCAGCCCCAGCATTTT. The chain recombines TRBV2 with TRBJ1-5, with TRBD1 matching over 7 bases. Germline trimming cut 5 bases from V and 6 bases from J; bases unmatched to any gene: 7. The CDR3 is 14 amino acids. CDR1 SNHLY and CDR2 FYNNEI come from the germline V gene. Looking up the rest from reference TRBV2 and TRBJ1-5 gives the full variable domain: EPEVTQTPSHQVTQMGQEVILRCVPISNHLYFYWYRQILGQKVEFLVSFYNNEISEKSEIFDDQFSVERPDGSNFTLKIRSTKLEDSAMYFCASSSTGTGQPQHFGDGTRLSIL.

The V call is TRBV13, the J call TRBJ1-2; tentatively, D is TRBD1 (6 bases). Germline-derived CDR1 and CDR2 are PRHDT and FYEKMQ (reference sequence). The CDR3 consists of 14 residues. V was clipped by 4 bases and J by 5 bases, with 14 bases between them. The CDR3 coding sequence is TGTGCCAGCAGCTACAGGGTTCTTCAGTATGGCTACACCTTC. It yields the protein CASSYRVLQYGYTF.

This clone was observed a few times. The V and J genes are TRBV11-2 and TRBJ2-5; D is undetermined. CDR1 and CDR2 from the germline V gene are SGHAT and FQNNGV. Trimming cost V 7 bases and J 5 bases, with 14 bases left between them. The CDR3 is 13 residues long. The CDR3: CASTPRRGETQYF. In DNA, the CDR3 is TGTGCCAGCACCCCCCGGCGTGGGGAGACCCAGTACTTC. The full variable domain, in which reference TRBV11-2 and TRBJ2-5 provide the parts outside the CDR3, is EAGVAQSPRYKIIEKRQSVAFWCNPISGHATLYWYQQILGQGPKLLIQFQNNGVVDDSQLPKDRFSAERLKGVDSTLKIQPAKLEDSAVYLCASTPRRGETQYFGPGTRLLVL.

The chain has TRBV19 and TRBJ1-2; D possibly corresponds to TRBD1 (5 bases). Germline V gene sequence: CDR1 LNHDA, CDR2 SQIVND (reference sequence). Trimming shortened V by 3 bases and J by 1 base, and 12 bases separated the two germline ends. The CDR3 totals 15 residues. This CDR3 is CASSIGARLNYGYTF. The CDR3 DNA is TGTGCCAGTAGTATCGGGGCTAGACTTAACTATGGCTACACCTTC.

The chain combines TRBV19 with TRBJ2-1; TRBD2 is a possible D gene (6 bases). The CDR3 is 14 residues long. Trimming left V 5 bases short and J 6 bases short, with 14 bases between. In germline, CDR1 is LNHDA, CDR2 SQIVND (reference sequence). CDR3 DNA: TGTGCCAGTAGTCTCTCCGGGACTCTCAATGAGCAGTTCTTC. Its translation: CASSLSGTLNEQFF.

This clone was detected a few times. The J gene is TRBJ2-7, the V gene TRBV30; 9 bases are a match to TRBD1. J lost 3 bases, V lost 7 bases, and 7 bases had no gene match. The CDR3 is 13 residues long. CDR1 GTSNPN and CDR2 SVGIG come from the germline V gene (reference sequence). The CDR3 loop reads CASTRDRDYEQYF. For the CDR3, the DNA is TGTGCCTCTACCCGGGACAGGGACTACGAGCAGTACTTC.